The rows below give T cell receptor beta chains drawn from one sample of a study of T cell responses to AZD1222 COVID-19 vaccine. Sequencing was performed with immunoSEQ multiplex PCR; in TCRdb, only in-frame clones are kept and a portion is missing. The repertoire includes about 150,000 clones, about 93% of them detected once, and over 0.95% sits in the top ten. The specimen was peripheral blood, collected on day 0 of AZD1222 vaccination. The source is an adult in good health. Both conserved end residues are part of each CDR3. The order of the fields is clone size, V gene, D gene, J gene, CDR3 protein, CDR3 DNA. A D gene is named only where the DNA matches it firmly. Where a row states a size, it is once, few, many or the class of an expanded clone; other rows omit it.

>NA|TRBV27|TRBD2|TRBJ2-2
CASSLYSGGNTGELFF
TGTGCCAGCAGTTTATACAGCGGGGGTAACACCGGGGAGCTGTTTTTT
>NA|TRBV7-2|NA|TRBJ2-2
CASSIWTSLEGGELFF
TGTGCCAGCAGCATATGGACGTCACTAGAAGGCGGGGAGCTGTTTTTT
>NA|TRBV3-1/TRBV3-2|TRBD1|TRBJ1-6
CASSSTGIKGYNSPLHF
TGTGCCAGCAGCTCGACAGGGATTAAGGGGTATAATTCACCCCTCCACTTT
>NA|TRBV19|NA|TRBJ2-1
CASSGWQEQFF
TGTGCCAGTAGCGGGTGGCAGGAGCAGTTCTTC
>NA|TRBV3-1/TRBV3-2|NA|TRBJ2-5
CASSQDRGAGRETQYF
TGTGCCAGCAGCCAAGACCGGGGGGCCGGGAGAGAGACCCAGTACTTC
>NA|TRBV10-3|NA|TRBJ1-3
CAISESKWSSGNTIYF
TGTGCCATCAGTGAGTCGAAATGGAGCTCTGGAAACACCATATATTTT
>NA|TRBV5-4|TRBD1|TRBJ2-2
CASSAWDRGRTGELFF
TGTGCCAGCAGCGCCTGGGACAGGGGGCGAACCGGGGAGCTGTTTTTT
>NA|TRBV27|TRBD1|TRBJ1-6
CASSWGQTGSPLHF
TGTGCCAGCAGTTGGGGACAGACGGGGTCACCCCTCCACTTT
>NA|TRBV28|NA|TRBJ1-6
CASSYEGLGANSPLHF
TGTGCCAGCAGTTATGAGGGTCTGGGGGCAAATTCACCCCTCCACTTT
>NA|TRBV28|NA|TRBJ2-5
CASSLWQPETQYF
TGTGCCAGCAGTTTGTGGCAGCCGGAGACCCAGTACTTC
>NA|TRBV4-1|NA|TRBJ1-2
CASSQDGGLNYGYTF
TGCGCCAGCAGCCAAGATGGCGGGTTAAACTATGGCTACACCTTC
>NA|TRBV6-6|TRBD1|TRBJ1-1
CASSDSKTGYTEAFF
TGTGCCAGCAGCGACAGCAAGACAGGGTACACTGAAGCTTTCTTT
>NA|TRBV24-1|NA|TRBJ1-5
CATSDLPRDTQGRVSNQPQHF
TGTGCCACCAGTGATTTGCCTCGAGACACGCAGGGGAGGGTAAGCAATCAGCCCCAGCATTTT
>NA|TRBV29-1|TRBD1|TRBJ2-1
CSVAGQGYNEQFF
TGCAGCGTTGCGGGACAGGGATACAATGAGCAGTTCTTC
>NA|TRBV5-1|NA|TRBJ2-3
CASSLGGEDTQYF
TGCGCCAGCAGCTTGGGGGGAGAGGATACGCAGTATTTT
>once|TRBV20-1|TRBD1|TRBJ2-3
CSASGRGQSHTDTQYF
TGCAGTGCTAGTGGAAGGGGACAGAGTCACACAGATACGCAGTATTTT
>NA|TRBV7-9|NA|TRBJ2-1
CAGREETKQFF
TGTGCCGGGCGAGAGGAGACGAAGCAGTTCTTC
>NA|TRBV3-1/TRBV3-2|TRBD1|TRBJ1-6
CASSTPGGAGNSPLHF
TGTGCCAGCAGCACCCCAGGGGGCGCGGGAAATTCACCCCTCCACTTT
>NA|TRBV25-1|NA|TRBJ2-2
CASSETGRNTGELFF
TGTGCCAGCAGTGAAACAGGGCGGAACACCGGGGAGCTGTTTTTT
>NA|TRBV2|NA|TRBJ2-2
CASKGVSTGELFF
TGTGCCAGCAAGGGGGTGTCTACCGGGGAGCTGTTTTTT
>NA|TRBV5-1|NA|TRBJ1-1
CASSPQGPTEAFF
TGCGCCAGCAGCCCGCAGGGACCCACTGAAGCTTTCTTT
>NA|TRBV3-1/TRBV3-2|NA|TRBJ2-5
CASSATLLATETQYF
TGTGCCAGCAGCGCGACGCTACTAGCAACAGAGACCCAGTACTTC
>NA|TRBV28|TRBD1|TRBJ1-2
CASSPDRNYGYTF
TGTGCCAGCAGCCCGGACAGGAACTATGGCTACACCTTC
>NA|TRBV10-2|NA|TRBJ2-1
CASLRDRSSYNEQFF
TGCGCCAGTCTCCGGGACCGCAGCTCCTACAATGAGCAGTTCTTC
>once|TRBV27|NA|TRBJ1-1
CASIGQRPEAFF
TGTGCCAGCATCGGCCAGAGGCCTGAAGCTTTCTTT
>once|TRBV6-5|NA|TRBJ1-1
CASSYARNTEAFF
TGTGCCAGCAGTTACGCCCGGAACACTGAAGCTTTCTTT
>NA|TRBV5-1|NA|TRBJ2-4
CASSSEGVDIQYF
TGCGCCAGCAGCTCGGAGGGGGTGGACATTCAGTACTTC
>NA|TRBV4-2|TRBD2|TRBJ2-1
CASSQNKDPLAGDRNEQFF
TGTGCCAGCAGCCAAAACAAAGACCCTCTGGCGGGAGATCGAAATGAGCAGTTCTTC
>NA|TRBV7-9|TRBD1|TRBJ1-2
CASSSPPGQGYGYTF
TGTGCCAGCAGCTCCCCCCCGGGACAGGGTTATGGCTACACCTTC
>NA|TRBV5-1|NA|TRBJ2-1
CASSAGVARIYNEQFF
TGCGCCAGCAGCGCTGGGGTAGCGAGAATTTACAATGAGCAGTTCTTC
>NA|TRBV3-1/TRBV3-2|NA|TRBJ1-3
CASSQVQAGNTIYF
TGTGCCAGCAGCCAAGTTCAGGCAGGAAACACCATATATTTT
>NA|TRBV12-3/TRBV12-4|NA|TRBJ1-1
CASSFRQNTEAFF
TGTGCCAGCAGTTTCCGACAGAACACTGAAGCTTTCTTT
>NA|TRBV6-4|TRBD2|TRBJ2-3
CASSELAGSTDTQYF
TGTGCCAGCAGTGAACTAGCGGGGAGCACAGATACGCAGTATTTT
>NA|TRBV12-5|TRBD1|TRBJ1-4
CASHRGRGQLTEKLFF
TGTGCTAGTCACCGGGGCCGGGGACAGCTAACAGAAAAACTGTTTTTT
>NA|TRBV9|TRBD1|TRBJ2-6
CASSAGQGLSGANVLTF
TGTGCCAGCAGCGCGGGACAGGGCCTCTCTGGGGCCAACGTCCTGACTTTC
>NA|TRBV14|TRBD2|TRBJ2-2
CASSPLAGVHEELFF
TGTGCCAGCAGCCCCTTAGCGGGAGTTCATGAGGAGCTGTTTTTT
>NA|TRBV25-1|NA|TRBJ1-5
CASSESLTENQPQHF
TGTGCCAGCAGTGAATCCCTGACAGAGAATCAGCCCCAGCATTTT
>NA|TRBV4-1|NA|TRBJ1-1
CASSKQKTDTEAFF
TGCGCCAGCAGCAAGCAAAAAACGGACACTGAAGCTTTCTTT
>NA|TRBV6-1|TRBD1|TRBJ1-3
CASSEALSDRAGNTIYF
TGTGCCAGCAGTGAAGCGCTTTCGGACAGGGCTGGAAACACCATATATTTT
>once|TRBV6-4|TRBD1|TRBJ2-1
CASSGRQGANYNEQFF
TGTGCCAGCAGTGGTCGACAGGGGGCTAACTACAATGAGCAGTTCTTC
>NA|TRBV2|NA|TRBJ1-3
CASTETEGNTIYF
TGTGCCAGCACTGAGACCGAGGGAAACACCATATATTTT
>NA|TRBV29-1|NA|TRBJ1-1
CSGESANTEAFF
TGCAGCGGCGAATCAGCGAACACTGAAGCTTTCTTT
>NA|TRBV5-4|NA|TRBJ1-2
CASRNPGAGGYTF
TGTGCCAGCAGAAACCCGGGGGCGGGTGGCTACACCTTC
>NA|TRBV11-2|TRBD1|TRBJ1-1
CASSNGDRRNTEAFF
TGTGCCAGCAGCAACGGGGACAGAAGGAACACTGAAGCTTTCTTT
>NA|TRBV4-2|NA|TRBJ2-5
CASSREGGSFQETQYF
TGTGCCAGCAGCCGCGAGGGGGGCTCGTTCCAAGAGACCCAGTACTTC